What follows are 20 T cell receptor beta chains derived from one specimen sequenced in a study of cytomegalovirus exposure and HLA in healthy donors. The PCR employed 60 Vbeta primers together with 13 Jbeta primers. Produced via immunoSEQ multiplex PCR; TCRdb's table is partial and in-frame only. The clone table shows approximately 50,000 clones, with the ten largest holding about 15%. The sequencing sample was made of PBMCs. These receptors all stem from a male donor in good health and CMV-seronegative.

The V gene is TRBV25-1, the J gene TRBJ1-1, with TRBD1 matching 11 bases. The trim removed 8 bases at V and 7 bases at J, leaving 12 bases unmatched. The CDR3 loop spans 15 amino acids. Germline V gives CDR1 MGHDK, CDR2 SYGVNS. CDR3 sequence reads: CASGGDRGETVEAFF. CDR3 coding DNA: TGTGCCAGCGGGGGGGACAGGGGGGAAACTGTTGAAGCTTTCTTT.

The chain combines TRBV25-1 with TRBJ2-2; 8 nucleotides align to TRBD1. The ends lost 4 bases at V and 0 bases at J; junction bases unmatched: 4. CDR1 is MGHDK, CDR2 SYGVNS, per germline. The CDR3 length is 16 residues. The CDR3 coding sequence is TGTGCCAGCAGTGGGTTGGACAGGGCGAACACCGGGGAGCTGTTTTTT. Amino acid sequence: CASSGLDRANTGELFF.

The J gene is TRBJ2-5, the V gene TRBV6-1; TRBD2 might be the D (6 bases). CDR1 MNHNS and CDR2 SASEGT come from the germline V gene. Trimming pared 2 bases from V and 2 bases from J, leaving 12 bases between. This CDR3 contains 15 residues. The CDR3 loop is CASSEMVAVQETQYF. The CDR3 DNA reads TGTGCCAGCAGTGAAATGGTAGCGGTACAAGAGACCCAGTACTTC.

The J gene is TRBJ1-5, the V gene TRBV2; 11 bases map to TRBD1. The CDR3 loop spans 17 amino acids. J was trimmed by 1 base and V by 5 bases; bases with no gene match: 7. Germline V gene data show CDR1 as SNHLY and CDR2 as FYNNEI. The CDR3 region is CASSPGQGVLSNQPQHF. CDR3 in DNA: TGTGCCAGCAGTCCGGGACAGGGGGTTCTAAGCAATCAGCCCCAGCATTTT.

This sequence joins TRBV30 and TRBJ2-1; TRBD1 agrees at 9 bases. The CDR3 has 13 amino acids. Germline CDR1 and CDR2: GTSNPN and SVGIG (reference sequence). The CDR3 loop is CACLGTGMYEQFF. CDR3 bases: TGTGCTTGTTTGGGGACAGGGATGTATGAGCAGTTCTTC. Together with reference TRBV30 and TRBJ2-1, the CDR3 gives the full variable domain: SQTIHQWPATLVQPVGSPLSLECTVEGTSNPNLYWYRQAAGRGLQLLFYSVGIGQISSEVPQNLSASRPQDRQFILSSKKLLLSDSGFYLCACLGTGMYEQFFGPGTRLTVL.

The rearrangement links TRBV7-6 to TRBJ1-2; D uncertain. V was shortened by 1 base and J by 4 bases, with 16 bases between the two germline ends. CDR3 length: 16 residues. Germline CDR1 and CDR2: SGHVS and FNYEAQ. CDR3 protein: CASSLGTRGSLYGYTF. CDR3 bases: TGTGCCAGCAGCTTAGGAACGCGGGGATCCCTCTATGGCTACACCTTC. The variable domain in full, with the rest retrieved from reference TRBV7-6 and TRBJ1-2, is GAGVSQSPRYKVTKRGQDVALRCDPISGHVSLYWYRQALGQGPEFLTYFNYEAQQDKSGLPNDRFSAERPEGSISTLTIQRTEQRDSAMYRCASSLGTRGSLYGYTFGSGTRLTVV.

V gene TRBV11-2 combines with J gene TRBJ1-1, with a possible D match to TRBD1 (6 bases). The CDR3 spans 16 residues. Germline V gives CDR1 SGHAT, CDR2 FQNNGV. Trimming shortened V by 5 bases and J by 2 bases, and 18 bases separated the two germline ends. The CDR3 DNA reads TGTGCCAGCAGCGCTTGGACAGTTCAAGTTAACACTGAAGCTTTCTTT. Its protein product is CASSAWTVQVNTEAFF.

The chain employs TRBV6-1 and TRBJ1-1; D unclear. Germline V gives CDR1 MNHNS, CDR2 SASEGT. The CDR3 is 11 residues long. The ends were cut back, 5 bases at V and 5 bases at J, with 6 bases in the middle. CDR3 nucleotides: TGTGCCAGCAGTTCAGGAACTGAAGCTTTCTTT. This encodes CASSSGTEAFF.

A word on this clone: One junction end disagrees with the germline gene, perhaps due to a read error. The V call is TRBV30, the J call TRBJ2-3; D is possibly TRBD1 (6 bases). The CDR3 extends over 14 amino acids. Germline CDR1 is GTSNPN and CDR2 is SVGIG (reference sequence). The CDR3 here is CAWRDDRNTGTQYF. For the CDR3, the DNA is TGTGCCTGGAGGGATGACAGGAACACAGGTACGCAGTATTTT.

The V and J genes are TRBV29-1 and TRBJ2-7; no reliable D call. This CDR3 is built from 13 residues. Germline CDR1 is SQVTM and CDR2 is ANQGSEA. The V gene lost 3 bases and the J gene lost 1 base, with 10 bases spanning the gap. Written as DNA, the CDR3 is TGCAGCGTTGAGTCAGGATCTTCCTACGAGCAGTACTTC. This encodes CSVESGSSYEQYF.

The chain couples TRBV5-1 to TRBJ2-3; 9 bases are shared with TRBD1. The CDR3 covers 14 residues. V lost 6 bases and J lost 6; bases outside the gene matches: 8. Germline lookup yields CDR1 SGHRS and CDR2 YFSETQ. The CDR3 protein is CASTPGQGGDTQYF. DNA for the CDR3: TGCGCCAGCACCCCGGGACAGGGAGGGGATACGCAGTATTTT.

The chain has TRBV7-2 and TRBJ2-7; 10 bases map to TRBD2. The CDR3 has 19 residues. V lost 5 bases and J lost 0; bases outside the gene matches: 16. Germline V gene sequence: CDR1 SGHTA, CDR2 FQGNSA. The CDR3 DNA sequence: TGTGCCAGCAGCCTCCCCAGGGCTAGCGGGGGCCCCTCCTCCTACGAGCAGTACTTC. Residues: CASSLPRASGGPSSYEQYF.

V gene TRBV6-4 combines with J gene TRBJ2-1; D is uncertain. Germline V CDR1 and CDR2: MRHNA, SNTAGT. The length of the CDR3 is 13 residues. The V end lost 2 bases, the J end lost 8 bases, and 10 bases lay between the germline ends. The CDR3 sequence: CASSDETWDEQFF. The CDR3 region has the DNA TGTGCCAGCAGTGACGAGACATGGGATGAGCAGTTCTTC.

This sequence joins TRBV19 and TRBJ1-2, with D unresolved. V lost 3 bases to trimming and J lost 4 bases, with 9 bases between them. The CDR3 totals 13 residues. CDR1 LNHDA and CDR2 SQIVND come from the germline V gene (reference sequence). In nucleotides, the CDR3 is TGTGCCAGTAGTATTGACGGGAGCTATGGCTACACCTTC. Translating gives CASSIDGSYGYTF. The full variable domain, with the rest looked up from reference TRBV19 and TRBJ1-2, is DGGITQSPKYLFRKEGQNVTLSCEQNLNHDAMYWYRQDPGQGLRLIYYSQIVNDFQKGDIAEGYSVSREKKESFPLTVTSAQKNPTAFYLCASSIDGSYGYTFGSGTRLTVV.

The chain recombines TRBV6-1 with TRBJ1-6, with D unresolved. Trimming stripped 4 bases from V and 7 bases from J, with 17 bases between. The length of the CDR3 is 16 residues. CDR1 MNHNS and CDR2 SASEGT come from the germline V gene. In DNA, the CDR3 is TGTGCCAGCAGTGTCCTGTTGGCGGGAGAGAATTCACCCCTCCACTTT. It specifies CASSVLLAGENSPLHF.

The chain recombines TRBV9 with TRBJ1-6; TRBD1 matches at 8 bases. This CDR3 is 15 amino acids long. V lost 3 bases to trimming and J lost 10 bases; unmatched junction nucleotides: 9. The V gene's germline CDR1 is SGDLS and CDR2 YYNGEE. CDR3 in amino acids: CASSAPDRGDSPLHF. The CDR3 DNA is TGTGCCAGCAGCGCCCCAGACAGGGGAGACTCACCCCTCCACTTT.

The V call is TRBV30, the J call TRBJ2-3; TRBD1 aligns across 8 bases. CDR3 length equals 12 residues. The trim removed 4 bases at V and 4 bases at J, leaving 1 base unmatched. In germline, CDR1 is GTSNPN, CDR2 SVGIG (reference sequence). CDR3 nucleotides: TGTGCCTGGACAGGGGGCGCAGATACGCAGTATTTT. Protein: CAWTGGADTQYF.

The genes are TRBV11-2 and TRBJ1-2; 8 bases match TRBD1. V lost 6 bases, J lost 7 bases, and 19 bases stayed unmatched. CDR1 SGHAT and CDR2 FQNNGV come from the germline V gene. The CDR3 is 17 residues long. The CDR3 reads CASRPFSDRAISGGYTF. The CDR3 region has the DNA TGTGCCAGCAGACCATTTTCGGACAGGGCAATATCGGGTGGCTACACCTTC.

The V and J genes are TRBV18 and TRBJ2-6; the match to TRBD1 covers 7 bases. CDR1 KGHSH and CDR2 LQKENI come from the germline V gene. J was trimmed by 0 bases and V by 3 bases; bases with no gene match: 8. CDR3 length equals 18 residues. The CDR3 sequence: CASSPQGQSSSGANVLTF. The CDR3 DNA is TGTGCCAGCTCACCCCAGGGACAGTCGTCCTCTGGGGCCAACGTCCTGACTTTC.

This chain links TRBV28 with TRBJ1-2; 12 nucleotides match TRBD1. The junction had 18 bases not matched to a gene; V was cut back by 5 bases and J by 8 bases. CDR3 length: 18 residues. Germline lookup yields CDR1 MDHEN and CDR2 SYDVKM. CDR3 DNA: TGTGCCAGCAGTCTTAAGGGGTCGGGGACAGGGGGCGTAGGGGGCTACACCTTC. This sequence encodes CASSLKGSGTGGVGGYTF.